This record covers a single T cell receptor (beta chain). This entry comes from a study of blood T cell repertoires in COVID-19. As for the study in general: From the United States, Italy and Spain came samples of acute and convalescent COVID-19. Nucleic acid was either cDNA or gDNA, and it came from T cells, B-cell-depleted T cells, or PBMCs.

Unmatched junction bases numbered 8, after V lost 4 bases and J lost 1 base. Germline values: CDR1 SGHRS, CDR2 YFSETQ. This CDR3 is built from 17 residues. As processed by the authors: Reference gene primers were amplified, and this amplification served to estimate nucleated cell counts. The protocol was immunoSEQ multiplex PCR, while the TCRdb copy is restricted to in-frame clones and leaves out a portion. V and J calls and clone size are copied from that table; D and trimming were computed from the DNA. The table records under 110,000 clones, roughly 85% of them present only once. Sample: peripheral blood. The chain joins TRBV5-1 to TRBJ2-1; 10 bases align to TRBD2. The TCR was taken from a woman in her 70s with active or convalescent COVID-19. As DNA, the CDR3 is TGCGCCAGCAGCACCTCGCCACTAGCGGGGTCCTACAATGAGCAGTTCTTC. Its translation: CASSTSPLAGSYNEQFF. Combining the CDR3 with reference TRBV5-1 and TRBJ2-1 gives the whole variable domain KAGVTQTPRYLIKTRGQQVTLSCSPISGHRSVSWYQQTPGQGLQFLFEYFSETQRNKGNFPGRFSGRQFSNSRSEMNVSTLELGDSALYLCASSTSPLAGSYNEQFFGPGTRLTVL.